This is a list of T cell receptor beta chains from one sample in a study of T cell responses to AZD1222 COVID-19 vaccine. TCRdb keeps only in-frame clones here, not all; method: immunoSEQ multiplex PCR. There are around 120,000 clones in the sample; approximately 86% occur only once, and about 6.2% lies in the top ten. This material consisted of peripheral blood, taken on day 0 of AZD1222 vaccination. These receptors came from an adult in good health. Both conserved end residues are part of each CDR3. The D gene is left open where the match is weak. Only part of the rows carry a size: once, few, many, or a class if the clone is expanded.

D	V	size	J	DNA	CDR3
-	TRBV28	-	TRBJ1-2	TGTGCCAGCAGTTTAAGTACAGGGCTCTATGGCTACACCTTC	CASSLSTGLYGYTF
-	TRBV7-8	-	TRBJ2-2	TGTGCCAGCAGCTTAGCAGGGCCGAACACCGGGGAGCTGTTTTTT	CASSLAGPNTGELFF
TRBD1	TRBV5-4	-	TRBJ2-2	TGTGCCAGCAGCTCCCCGGGACAGGGGGCTGTGGAGCTGTTTTTT	CASSSPGQGAVELFF
-	TRBV19	few	TRBJ1-6	TGTGCCAGCTCAGTAGGGGAGCCGTACTCACCCCTCCACTTT	CASSVGEPYSPLHF
-	TRBV27	-	TRBJ1-5	TGTGCCAGCAGTAGGGTTTCGGGTCAGCCCCAGCATTTT	CASSRVSGQPQHF
-	TRBV6-4	-	TRBJ2-3	TGTGCCAGCAGTCTTACGACTAGCACAGATACGCAGTATTTT	CASSLTTSTDTQYF
-	TRBV5-1	-	TRBJ2-3	TGCGCCAGCAATAGCCTTAGCACAGATACGCAGTATTTT	CASNSLSTDTQYF
-	TRBV11-2	-	TRBJ2-7	TGTGCCAGCAGGGTGGGGAGTAGCTACGAGCAGTACTTC	CASRVGSSYEQYF
TRBD2	TRBV27	-	TRBJ2-1	TGTGCCAGCAGCCCTATAGCGGGGGCCCTCGGAAATGAGCAGTTCTTC	CASSPIAGALGNEQFF
-	TRBV11-2	-	TRBJ2-1	TGTGCCAGCAGCCATTATACAGGGAACCCGAGGAATGAGCAGTTCTTC	CASSHYTGNPRNEQFF
-	TRBV7-2	-	TRBJ2-5	TGTGCCAGCAGCCTCCCTTCAGGTGGGGGCCAAGAGACCCAGTACTTC	CASSLPSGGGQETQYF
-	TRBV27	-	TRBJ1-3	TGTGCCAGTTCGACCGGGTTAGGGTCTGGAAACACCATATATTTT	CASSTGLGSGNTIYF
-	TRBV28	-	TRBJ1-2	TGTGCCAGCAGTTCCCCCTCGGGGGTCGGCGGCTACACCTTC	CASSSPSGVGGYTF
TRBD1	TRBV5-3	few	TRBJ1-6	TGTGCCAGAAGCCCTTACAGGGGTTCACCCCTCCACTTT	CARSPYRGSPLHF
TRBD2	TRBV6-2/TRBV6-3	-	TRBJ2-5	TGTGCCAGCAGTAAAGAGGGGGGACTAGCCCTTCAAGAGACCCAGTACTTC	CASSKEGGLALQETQYF
TRBD1	TRBV11-3	-	TRBJ2-2	TGTGCCAGCAGCGTAGGACAGGGGACCGGGGAGCTGTTTTTT	CASSVGQGTGELFF
-	TRBV28	-	TRBJ1-5	TGTGCCAGCAGTTCCCCGGCAGGGTACAATCAGCCCCAGCATTTT	CASSSPAGYNQPQHF
-	TRBV5-6	-	TRBJ2-7	TGTGCCAGCAGCTTAATAACAGGGCCTACCTACGAGCAGTACTTC	CASSLITGPTYEQYF
TRBD1	TRBV4-1	-	TRBJ1-1	TGCGCCAGCAGCCAAGGGCCCGGGGCAGGGGGCAGGAACACTGAAGCTTTCTTT	CASSQGPGAGGRNTEAFF
-	TRBV7-2	-	TRBJ1-1	TGTGCCAGCAGGTTACAGGGGAACACTGAAGCTTTCTTT	CASRLQGNTEAFF
-	TRBV4-1	few	TRBJ1-1	TGCGCCAGCAGCCAAGGAGGGCACCCTGAAGCTTTCTTT	CASSQGGHPEAFF
-	TRBV28	-	TRBJ2-5	TGTGCCAGCAGTTTAGCTGGGTTGGGGGAGACCCAGTACTTC	CASSLAGLGETQYF
TRBD1	TRBV7-9	-	TRBJ1-1	TGTGCCAGCAGCACAGGGGAGGGCACTGAAGCTTTCTTT	CASSTGEGTEAFF
TRBD1	TRBV27	-	TRBJ1-2	TGTGCCAGCAGTTCAGGGGGGCTTGGGGGCTACACCTTC	CASSSGGLGGYTF
TRBD1	TRBV5-1	-	TRBJ2-4	TGCGCCAGCAGCTCGGGACAGAAAAACATTCAGTACTTC	CASSSGQKNIQYF
-	TRBV19	few	TRBJ1-1	TGTGCCAGTAACATGGGGGTGAACACTGAAGCTTTCTTT	CASNMGVNTEAFF
TRBD2	TRBV11-2	-	TRBJ2-2	TGTGCCAGCGTCAGCGGGGGGAACACCGGGGAGCTGTTTTTT	CASVSGGNTGELFF
-	TRBV12-3/TRBV12-4	once	TRBJ1-2	TGTGCCAGCAGTTCCGGTCAAACGGGAGGCTACACCTTC	CASSSGQTGGYTF
TRBD2	TRBV24-1	-	TRBJ2-3	TGTGCCACCCGGGCTAGCGGGGCAATTGGGGATACGCAGTATTTT	CATRASGAIGDTQYF
TRBD1	TRBV6-1	-	TRBJ1-5	TGTGTCAGCAGTGAACGACAGGGGGCTCCCTACGATCAGCCCCAGCATTTT	CVSSERQGAPYDQPQHF